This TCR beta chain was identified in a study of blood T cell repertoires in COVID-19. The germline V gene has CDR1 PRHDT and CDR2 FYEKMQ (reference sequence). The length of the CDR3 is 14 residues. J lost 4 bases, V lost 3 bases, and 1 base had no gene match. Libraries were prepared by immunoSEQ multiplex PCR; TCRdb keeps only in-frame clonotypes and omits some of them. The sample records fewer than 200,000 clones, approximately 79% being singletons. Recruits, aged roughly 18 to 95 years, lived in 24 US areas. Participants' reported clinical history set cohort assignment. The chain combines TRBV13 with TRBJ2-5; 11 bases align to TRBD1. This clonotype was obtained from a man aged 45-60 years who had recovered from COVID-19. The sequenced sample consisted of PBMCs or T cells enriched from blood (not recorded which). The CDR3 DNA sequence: TGTGCCAGCAGCTTGGACAGGGGGCGAGAGACCCAGTACTTC. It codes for CASSLDRGRETQYF.